The 21 T cell receptor beta chains presented below share a single source sample, sequenced in a study of control samples from healthy donors and cancer patients. TCRdb keeps only in-frame clones here, not all; method: immunoSEQ multiplex PCR. The repertoire holds 150,000 or so clones, roughly 94% seen once, with over 6.5% in the top ten. Specimen: blood. Receptors originate from a woman aged 35 to 49 in good health.

The V call is TRBV9, the J call TRBJ1-2; D unresolved. V gave up 4 bases and J gave up 7 bases, with 17 bases separating them. From germline, CDR1 is SGDLS and CDR2 YYNGEE. The CDR3 is 14 residues long. The CDR3 region is CASSPRREQGGYTF. CDR3 nucleotide sequence: TGTGCCAGCAGCCCTCGTAGGGAACAAGGTGGCTACACCTTC.

J is TRBJ1-2 and V is TRBV5-1; tentative D call: TRBD1 (5 bases). CDR3 length: 15 amino acids. V lost 3 bases, J lost 5 bases, and 17 bases lay in between. Germline CDR1 and CDR2: SGHRS and YFSETQ. CDR3 nucleotides: TGCGCCAGCAGCTATGGTTGGGGGACGAAGTATGGCTACACCTTC. As protein: CASSYGWGTKYGYTF.

This clone occurred once. The chain recombines TRBV6-5 with TRBJ1-1; possible D gene TRBD1, 6 bases. The CDR3 runs 15 residues. Per the germline V gene, CDR1 is MNHEY and CDR2 is SVGAGI. Trimming left V 5 bases short and J 2 bases short, with 15 bases between. The CDR3 sequence: CASSHTTGLNTEAFF. The CDR3 coding sequence is TGTGCCAGCAGTCACACGACAGGTCTCAACACTGAAGCTTTCTTT.

The chain links TRBV12-5 to TRBJ2-3, with TRBD1 identical over 7 bases. V shed 4 bases, J shed 0 bases, and the junction held 7 bases outside the gene matches. CDR3 size: 16 residues. The germline V gene encodes CDR1 LGHNT and CDR2 FRNRAP. CDR3 protein: CASGSGQPISTDTQYF. The CDR3 DNA sequence: TGTGCTAGTGGTTCGGGACAGCCGATAAGCACAGATACGCAGTATTTT.

Concerning this clone: Other DNA sequences in this specimen translate into the identical CDR3. The DNA of the CDR3 is TGTGCCAGCAGTTTCCCGGGGCAGCCCCAGCATTTT. Translated: CASSFPGQPQHF. The V gene is TRBV12-3 or TRBV12-4, the J gene TRBJ1-5, with D unresolved. Trimming took off 3 bases at V and 7 bases at J, with 7 bases between the two ends. CDR3 size: 12 residues.

The chain has TRBV7-9 and TRBJ1-1, with unresolved D. In germline, CDR1 is SEHNR, CDR2 FQNEAQ (reference sequence). This CDR3 has 14 amino acids. V lost 1 base and J 4 bases, leaving 10 bases between the germline ends. CDR3 in DNA: TGTGCCAGCAGCTTAGAAATACGTGCCACTGAAGCTTTCTTT. Protein: CASSLEIRATEAFF.

The CDR3 DNA reads TGTGCCAGCAGTTACCGCACAGATACGCAGTATTTT. Amino acid sequence: CASSYRTDTQYF. V usage is TRBV6-2 or TRBV6-3 and J usage is TRBJ2-3; no definite D call. Germline CDR1 is MNHEY and CDR2 is SVGEGT. V was shortened by 2 bases and J by 1 base, with 1 base between the two germline ends. This CDR3 is 12 amino acids long.

The chain joins TRBV6-5 to TRBJ1-2; D remains ambiguous. The V gene lost 6 bases and the J gene lost 3 bases, with 8 bases spanning the gap. The CDR3 totals 12 residues. Germline CDR1 reads MNHEY; CDR2 reads SVGAGI. CDR3 bases: TGTGCCAGCAGCCAGGAATACTATGGCTACACCTTC. Its protein is CASSQEYYGYTF.

The chain has TRBV6-2 or TRBV6-3 and TRBJ2-7; the D call may be TRBD1 or TRBD2 (6 bases each). CDR3 length: 16 amino acids. Between the trimmed V and J ends, which lost 4 bases and 2 bases, there was a span of 18 bases. CDR1 MNHEY and CDR2 SVGEGT come from the germline V gene. CDR3: CASSSLRGRGTYEQYF. The CDR3 bases are TGTGCCAGCAGTTCTCTACGGGGGCGAGGGACCTACGAGCAGTACTTC.

The chain combines TRBV14 with TRBJ1-6, with D unresolved. V lost 1 base, J lost 9 bases, and 16 bases lay in between. This CDR3 spans 16 amino acids. The germline V gene has CDR1 SGHDN and CDR2 FVKESK. The CDR3, as DNA: TGTGCCAGCAGCCAAGCCGGGCTTCCCACTGGTTCACCCCTCCACTTT. It encodes CASSQAGLPTGSPLHF.

The count of this clone is one. The V call is TRBV19, the J call TRBJ2-1; TRBD2 matches at 7 bases. Germline trimming cut 1 base from V and 6 bases from J; bases unmatched to any gene: 6. The CDR3 runs to 15 residues. Germline V CDR1 and CDR2: LNHDA, SQIVND (reference sequence). The CDR3 nucleotides are TGTGCCAGTAGTATAGGGCCGGGGGGTGGCAATGAGCAGTTCTTC. Translation: CASSIGPGGGNEQFF. The entire variable domain, with the rest obtained from reference TRBV19 and TRBJ2-1, is as follows: DGGITQSPKYLFRKEGQNVTLSCEQNLNHDAMYWYRQDPGQGLRLIYYSQIVNDFQKGDIAEGYSVSREKKESFPLTVTSAQKNPTAFYLCASSIGPGGGNEQFFGPGTRLTVL.

The chain employs TRBV3-1 (or the pseudogene TRBV3-2) and TRBJ2-2; no reliable D call. The germline CDR1 and CDR2 sequences are LGHDT and YNNKEL (reference sequence). The CDR3 consists of 12 residues. V dropped 0 bases and J dropped 9 bases, with 5 bases sitting between them. DNA of the CDR3: TGTGCCAGCAGCCAAGATTTCAGGGAGCTGTTTTTT. It yields the protein CASSQDFRELFF.

V is TRBV7-9 and J is TRBJ2-7; tentative D call: TRBD2 (5 bases). Germline V lookup: CDR1 SEHNR, CDR2 FQNEAQ (reference sequence). V lost 1 base and J lost 0, with 7 bases in between. CDR3 size: 14 residues. The CDR3 protein is CASSLERLSYEQYF. The CDR3 nucleotides are TGTGCCAGCAGCTTAGAGCGGCTCTCCTACGAGCAGTACTTC. Using reference TRBV7-9 and TRBJ2-7 for the parts outside the CDR3, the full variable domain is DTGVSQNPRHKITKRGQNVTFRCDPISEHNRLYWYRQTLGQGPEFLTYFQNEAQLEKSRLLSDRFSAERPKGSFSTLEIQRTEQGDSAMYLCASSLERLSYEQYFGPGTRLTVT.

CDR3 in DNA: TGTGCCAGCAGTTTGAGGGTTGACTCCTACAATGAGCAGTTCTTC. This translates into CASSLRVDSYNEQFF. The chain has TRBV5-6 and TRBJ2-1, with D possibly matching TRBD2 (5 bases). Germline CDR1 reads SGHDT; CDR2 reads YYEEEE. The CDR3 contains 15 residues. The ends were cut back, 5 bases at V and 0 bases at J, with 12 bases in the middle.

V is TRBV7-2 and J is TRBJ2-5, with 8 bases matching TRBD2. The CDR3 consists of 14 residues. CDR1 is SGHTA and CDR2 is FQGNSA in the germline V gene. V shed 4 bases and J 4 bases; nucleotides not matched to a gene: 5. The DNA for the CDR3 is TGTGCCAGCAGCTCGGGGGGGCTGAGAGAGACCCAGTACTTC. It codes for CASSSGGLRETQYF.

The J gene is TRBJ1-3, the V gene TRBV4-1; 7 positions agree with TRBD1. CDR3 size: 14 residues. The germline V gene has CDR1 MGHRA and CDR2 YSYEKL. J was trimmed by 11 bases and V by 5 bases; bases with no gene match: 12. This chain's CDR3 is CASSEGDSYSSIYF. The CDR3 coding sequence is TGCGCCAGCAGCGAAGGGGACAGCTATTCATCCATATATTTT.

In the case of this clone: A junction end diverges from the germline sequence, so it may reflect a read error. The rearrangement joins TRBV5-1 to TRBJ2-2, with D possibly being TRBD1 or TRBD2 (5 bases each). The CDR3 is made up of 16 amino acids. The V gene's germline CDR1 is SGHRS and CDR2 YFSETQ. CDR3 amino acids: CASSMRDVGTDRGAVF. Here the CDR3 DNA reads TGCGCCAGCAGCATGAGGGACGTCGGTACGGACCGGGGAGCTGTTTTT.

This chain joins TRBV6-2 or TRBV6-3 and TRBJ2-5; D possibly corresponds to TRBD1 (7 bases). Between the trimmed V and J ends, which lost 2 bases and 5 bases, there was a span of 15 bases. Per germline, CDR1 MNHEY and CDR2 SVGEGT. CDR3 length equals 15 residues. The CDR3 reads CASSYAGQTGETQYF. CDR3 nucleotides: TGTGCCAGCAGTTACGCGGGACAGACTGGGGAGACCCAGTACTTC.

V gene TRBV5-1 combines with J gene TRBJ2-4, with D unresolved. CDR1 is SGHRS and CDR2 is YFSETQ in the germline V gene. Trimming cost V 0 bases and J 6 bases, with 13 bases left between them. This CDR3 has 15 amino acids. The CDR3 loop reads CASSLVPDRRNIQYF. CDR3 sequence (DNA): TGCGCCAGCAGCTTGGTACCTGATCGGAGAAACATTCAGTACTTC.

The chain carries TRBV7-6 and TRBJ1-1; unclear D gene. This CDR3 has 13 amino acids. V was cut by 5 bases and J by 6 bases, with 13 bases left in between. In germline, CDR1 is SGHVS, CDR2 FNYEAQ. The CDR3 spells CASSQDSLSEAFF. DNA for the CDR3: TGTGCCAGCAGCCAGGATTCGTTGTCTGAAGCTTTCTTT.

The chain uses TRBV7-3 and TRBJ1-1; maybe TRBD1 (6 bases). V was clipped by 3 bases and J by 4 bases, with 9 bases between them. CDR3 size: 13 residues. Germline V lookup: CDR1 SGHTA, CDR2 FQGTGA. The CDR3 spells CASSFRGRTEAFF. The CDR3 DNA sequence: TGTGCCAGCAGCTTCAGGGGACGCACTGAAGCTTTCTTT.